Shown below are 10 T cell receptor beta chains from a single sample sequenced in a study of read filtering for tumor transcriptome and immune sequencing. From approximately 430 ng of RNA, a library with molecular barcoded alpha/delta and beta/gamma adaptors was made. TCRdb redid the calling of the reads with MiXCR, one entry per CDR3 protein. The data hold several thousand distinct CDR3 sequences, with around 24% observed a single time. Sequenced: a population of CD138-negative cells sorted from bone marrow. The origin of the receptors is a donor older than 35 with multiple myeloma.

Comment on this clonotype: This may be a read error: a much more frequent sequence differs by one nucleotide. V gene TRBV10-3 combines with J gene TRBJ1-5; D ambiguous. The CDR3 runs 13 residues. CDR1 and CDR2 (germline): ENHRY, SYGVKD. CDR3 amino acids: CAIGEAGNQPQHF. DNA for the CDR3: TGTGCCATCGGTGAAGCGGGCAATCAGCCCCAGCATTTT.

There are many counts of this clonotype. One base away lies a much larger clone, so this may be a sequencing read error. The conserved phenylalanine or tryptophan is not found at the CDR3 terminus, so this likely reflects a read error. CDR3 sequence reads: CASSSRDWGEQYL. CDR3 DNA sequence: TGTGCCAGCAGCTCCAGGGACTGGGGGGAGCAGTACCTC. The chain carries TRBV7-8 and TRBJ2-7; D might be TRBD2 (6 bases). The ends were cut back, 4 bases at V and 7 bases at J, with 14 bases in the middle. Germline V lookup: CDR1 SGHVS, CDR2 FQNEAQ. This CDR3 has 13 amino acids.

Comments on this clonotype: A far larger clone differs by one base, so this is likely a read error. V gene TRBV21-1 combines with J gene TRBJ1-6. TRBJ1-1 matches the DNA end more closely, so the J call is doubtful. TRBV21-1 counts as a pseudogene. The CDR3 contains 15 residues. DNA for the CDR3: TGTGCCAGCAGCAAAGTGGGCAGGCGGTGGACTGAAGCTTTCTTT. Translated: CASSKVGRRWTEAFF.

Turning to this clonotype: A far bigger clonotype differs at one base, so this is likely a read error. The chain employs TRBV7-8 and TRBJ2-1, with 8 bases fitting TRBD2. V lost 3 bases, J lost 10 bases, and 2 bases stayed unmatched. CDR1 SGHVS and CDR2 FQNEAQ come from the germline V gene. CDR3 length equals 12 residues. The CDR3 DNA sequence: TGTGCCAGCAGCTTCCAGCGGGGGGAGCAGTTCTTC. The encoded protein is CASSFQRGEQFF.

This clonotype appeared many times. The rearrangement joins TRBV7-9 to TRBJ2-7; D is perhaps TRBD2 (7 bases). V shed 1 base and J shed 7 bases, with 17 bases lying between them. Germline V gene sequence: CDR1 SEHNR, CDR2 FQNEAQ (reference sequence). The CDR3 loop spans 15 amino acids. The CDR3 DNA reads TGTGCCAGCAGCTTAGTTGGCGGGGGCCCTCCTGAGCAGTACTTC. Residues: CASSLVGGGPPEQYF.

This clonotype was seen at least ten times. This rearrangement joins TRBV28 to TRBJ2-2; TRBD2 agrees at 10 bases. The germline gives CDR1 MDHEN, CDR2 SYDVKM. V dropped 7 bases and J dropped 7; count of bases not matched to a gene: 12. CDR3 length: 16 residues. CDR3 sequence (DNA): TGTGCCAGCACCCCCCCCAGAGCGGGAGGGCTCGGGGAGCTGTTTTTT. This gives the protein CASTPPRAGGLGELFF. Together with reference TRBV28 and TRBJ2-2, the CDR3 gives the full variable domain: DVKVTQSSRYLVKRTGEKVFLECVQDMDHENMFWYRQDPGLGLRLIYFSYDVKMKEKGDIPEGYSVSREKKERFSLILESASTNQTSMYLCASTPPRAGGLGELFFGEGSRLTVL.

This clonotype was observed at least ten times. The chain joins TRBV5-1 to TRBJ1-1; 7 positions agree with TRBD1. Germline loops: CDR1 SGHRS, CDR2 YFSETQ. The CDR3 is 14 residues long. V was clipped by 4 bases and J by 4 bases; unmatched bases: 7. The CDR3 DNA reads as TGCGCCAGCAGCCTACCGGGACAGATCACTGAAGCTTTCTTT. Translation gives CASSLPGQITEAFF.

In its sample, this clonotype was seen many times. The chain has TRBV20-1 and TRBJ2-7; the match to TRBD2 covers 10 bases. V shed 4 bases, J shed 2 bases, and the junction held 5 bases outside the gene matches. In germline, CDR1 is DFQATT, CDR2 SNEGSKA (reference sequence). CDR3 length: 14 residues. Here the CDR3 DNA reads TGCAGTGCTACCCATCTAGCGGGGGCCTACGAGCAGTACTTC. Protein product: CSATHLAGAYEQYF.

This clonotype rates as medium-sized. The chain carries TRBV7-2 and TRBJ2-1; tentative D call: TRBD1 (5 bases). The CDR3 extends over 18 amino acids. Germline CDR1 reads SGHTA; CDR2 reads FQGNSA. V was shortened by 1 base and J by 0 bases, with 16 bases between the two germline ends. In DNA, the CDR3 is TGTGCCAGCAGCTTAGTTCAGGGTCGCCCTAGCTCCTACAATGAGCAGTTCTTC. It codes for CASSLVQGRPSSYNEQFF.

The CDR3 DNA is TGTGCCACTTACACAGGGCTTGGGGCCAACGTCCTGACTTTC. It encodes CATYTGLGANVLTF. The chain carries TRBV2 and TRBJ2-6; a weak D match, TRBD1 (6 bases). Per the germline V gene, CDR1 is SNHLY and CDR2 is FYNNEI. The V gene lost 10 bases and the J gene lost 3 bases, with 13 bases spanning the gap. The CDR3 is made up of 14 amino acids.